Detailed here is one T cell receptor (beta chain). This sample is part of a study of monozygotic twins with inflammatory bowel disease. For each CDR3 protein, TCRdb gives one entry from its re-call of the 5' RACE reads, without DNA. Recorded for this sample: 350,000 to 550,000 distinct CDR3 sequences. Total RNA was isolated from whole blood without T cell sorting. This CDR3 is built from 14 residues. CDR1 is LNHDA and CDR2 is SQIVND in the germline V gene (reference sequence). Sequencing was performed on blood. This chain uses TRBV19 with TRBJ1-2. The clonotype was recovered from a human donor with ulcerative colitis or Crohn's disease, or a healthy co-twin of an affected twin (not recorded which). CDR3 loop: CASSIHGNGYGYTF.